This passage covers 2 T cell receptor beta chains from one sample sequenced in a study of brain T cells in children with intractable seizures. The time point is: blood from clinic visit 5 months post-surgery; TSC patient then seizure free. Here immunoSEQ multiplex PCR was the method, and the copy in TCRdb shows in-frame clones only, minus some. The sample has about 340,000 clones; over 85% are singletons. Sequences were derived from peripheral blood, sampled less than 6 months after surgery. The origin of the receptors is a boy under three years old with tuberous sclerosis and intractable seizures.

CDR3 sequence: CASRGGDPQNSPLHF. The CDR3 coding sequence is TGTGCCAGCAGGGGGGGCGATCCACAGAATTCACCCCTCCACTTT. This chain links TRBV5-4 with TRBJ1-6, with a possible D match to TRBD1 (6 bases). The CDR3 is made up of 15 amino acids. Trimming cost V 5 bases and J 7 bases, with 16 bases left between them. The germline V gene encodes CDR1 SGHNT and CDR2 YYREEE (reference sequence).

The CDR3 loop is CASSLILRGLYGYTF. CDR3 sequence (DNA): TGTGCCAGCAGCTTAATTCTACGGGGTCTCTATGGCTACACCTTC. V usage is TRBV7-9 and J usage is TRBJ1-2; no reliable D call. The germline V gene has CDR1 SEHNR and CDR2 FQNEAQ (reference sequence). The CDR3 length is 15 residues. V shed 2 bases and J shed 4 bases, with 14 bases lying between them.